Presented here are 32 T cell receptor beta chains from one specimen sequenced in a study of response to subunit inactivated influenza vaccine. Via MiXCR, TCRdb re-called the RT-PCR reads, giving one row per CDR3 protein. This table holds roughly 760,000 distinct CDR3 sequences, 21% found once. The sample consisted of PBMCs from blood, taken 5 days after vaccination. Receptor source: a man over 45 who received an inactivated influenza vaccine.

This clonotype was found many times. The chain couples TRBV27 to TRBJ2-5; the match to TRBD1 covers 8 bases. Trimming at V came to 5 bases and at J to 2 bases, leaving 4 bases not matched to a gene. Germline V gene data show CDR1 as MNHEY and CDR2 as SMNVEV (reference sequence). The CDR3 is 14 amino acids. The CDR3 here is CASSTDREQETQYF. In DNA, the CDR3 is TGTGCCAGCAGTACGGACAGGGAACAAGAGACCCAGTACTTC.

V is TRBV4-3 and J is TRBJ2-6; possibly TRBD2 for D (6 bases). In germline, CDR1 is LGHNA, CDR2 YSLEER. The CDR3 consists of 16 residues. The V and J ends lost 5 bases and 0 bases respectively, with 11 bases between them. The CDR3 DNA is TGCGCCAGCAGCTCTAGCGAATACTCTGGGGCCAACGTCCTGACTTTC. This sequence encodes CASSSSEYSGANVLTF.

J is TRBJ2-5 and V is TRBV6-2 or TRBV6-3, with D possibly matching TRBD2 (5 bases). Trimming shortened V by 6 bases and J by 9 bases, and 17 bases separated the two germline ends. CDR1 is MNHEY and CDR2 is SVGEGT in the germline V gene. This CDR3 region has 13 residues. The DNA for the CDR3 is TGTGCCAGCAGCCGCAGAGTGGCGGAGGCCCAGTACTTC. Protein product: CASSRRVAEAQYF.

This clonotype was seen only a few times. This sequence joins TRBV2 and TRBJ2-3; possible D gene TRBD2, 6 bases. V was clipped by 0 bases and J by 2 bases, with 12 bases between them. The CDR3 totals 16 residues. Per germline, CDR1 SNHLY and CDR2 FYNNEI. The CDR3 DNA reads as TGTGCCAGCAGTGAAGCTAGCGGAACAAACACAGATACGCAGTATTTT. It encodes CASSEASGTNTDTQYF.

As concerns this clonotype: This may arise from a read error, as a much more abundant clone is one base away. This CDR3 is CASSLGHYNSPLHF. The CDR3 region has the DNA TGTGCCAGCAGCTTGGGACACTATAATTCACCCCTCCACTTT. This chain connects TRBV7-9 to TRBJ1-6; D possibly corresponds to TRBD1 (6 bases). Germline V CDR1 and CDR2: SEHNR, FQNEAQ (reference sequence). This CDR3 comprises 14 residues. V shed 3 bases and J shed 3 bases, with 6 bases lying between them.

DNA for the CDR3: TGTGCCAGCAGCGCCCTGGGACAATACTCTGGGGCCAACGTCCTGACTTTC. The encoded protein is CASSALGQYSGANVLTF. This sequence joins TRBV7-9 and TRBJ2-6, with a weak D call TRBD1 (6 bases). CDR1 and CDR2 from the germline V gene are SEHNR and FQNEAQ (reference sequence). V was pared by 5 bases and J by 0 bases, with 14 bases between. There are 17 residues in the CDR3.

The chain joins TRBV7-9 to TRBJ2-5; D is possibly TRBD2 (5 bases). Trimming shortened V by 3 bases and J by 5 bases, and 10 bases separated the two germline ends. CDR1 is SEHNR and CDR2 is FQNEAQ in the germline V gene (reference sequence). The CDR3 has 13 amino acids. CDR3 in amino acids: CASSFGVFETQYF. CDR3 DNA sequence: TGTGCCAGCAGCTTCGGGGTCTTCGAGACCCAGTACTTC.

In its sample, this clonotype was seen many times. The chain joins TRBV20-1 to TRBJ1-1; the match to TRBD1 covers 8 bases. CDR1 DFQATT and CDR2 SNEGSKA come from the germline V gene (reference sequence). The CDR3 is 13 amino acids. Trimming cost V 4 bases and J 2 bases; bases outside gene matches: 3. The CDR3 here is CSAKTGVNTEAFF. CDR3 nucleotide sequence: TGCAGTGCTAAGACAGGGGTCAACACTGAAGCTTTCTTT.

The table lists this clonotype with a few counts. This chain joins TRBV11-2 and TRBJ2-5; D ambiguous. The CDR3 has 12 residues. Trimming pared 0 bases from V and 7 bases from J, leaving 6 bases between. CDR1 SGHAT and CDR2 FQNNGV come from the germline V gene. CDR3 sequence: CASSLDPRTQYF. The CDR3 DNA sequence: TGTGCCAGCAGCTTAGATCCGCGGACCCAGTACTTC.

This clonotype was recorded many times. This chain uses TRBV20-1 with TRBJ2-3; the D is unclear. Germline lookup yields CDR1 DFQATT and CDR2 SNEGSKA (reference sequence). Trimming stripped 5 bases from V and 4 bases from J, with 19 bases between. The CDR3 runs to 15 residues. The CDR3 here is CSAGVAQRVPDTQYF. For the CDR3, the DNA is TGCAGTGCTGGAGTGGCGCAAAGGGTCCCAGATACGCAGTATTTT.

The rearrangement uses TRBV20-1 and TRBJ2-7, with 10 bases fitting TRBD2. CDR1 is DFQATT and CDR2 is SNEGSKA in the germline V gene (reference sequence). The CDR3 is 18 amino acids. The ends lost 0 bases at V and 0 bases at J; junction bases unmatched: 11. The CDR3 DNA is TGCAGTGCTAGAGATCGGCTAGCGGGGGCCCCGAGCTCCTACGAGCAGTACTTC. It translates to CSARDRLAGAPSSYEQYF.

This clonotype was counted at least ten times. V usage is TRBV11-2 and J usage is TRBJ2-7; 8 nucleotides match TRBD2. Germline trimming cut 6 bases from V and 5 bases from J; bases unmatched to any gene: 6. Germline V gene sequence: CDR1 SGHAT, CDR2 FQNNGV. This CDR3 is 13 amino acids long. The CDR3 DNA follows: TGTGCCAGCAGACTCCCGGGGGGGAACGAGCAGTACTTC. Its protein is CASRLPGGNEQYF.

The V gene is TRBV4-1, the J gene TRBJ2-5, with TRBD1 matching 7 bases. CDR3 length: 13 residues. The trim removed 2 bases at V and 5 bases at J, leaving 2 bases unmatched. Germline V lookup: CDR1 MGHRA, CDR2 YSYEKL. The DNA for the CDR3 is TGCGCCAGCAGCCAATTCAGGGGGGAGACCCAGTACTTC. Translating gives CASSQFRGETQYF.

In its sample, this clonotype was seen a few times. The J gene is TRBJ1-1, the V gene TRBV20-1; D is unresolved. Per germline, CDR1 DFQATT and CDR2 SNEGSKA (reference sequence). The ends were cut back, 6 bases at V and 2 bases at J, with 10 bases in the middle. This CDR3 region has 12 residues. In DNA form, the CDR3 reads TGCAGTGCAGCACCCAGTAACACTGAAGCTTTCTTT. It encodes CSAAPSNTEAFF.

J is TRBJ2-3 and V is TRBV7-3; unclear D gene. Looked up from germline, CDR1 is SGHTA and CDR2 is FQGTGA. The length of the CDR3 is 14 residues. With 5 bases removed from V and 4 bases from J, the gap between germline ends came to 13 bases. The CDR3 protein is CASSPRSQSDTQYF. The CDR3 DNA sequence: TGTGCCAGCAGCCCACGGAGTCAGTCAGATACGCAGTATTTT.

This clonotype was seen a handful of times. V is TRBV20-1 and J is TRBJ2-7, with 11 bases fitting TRBD1. The junction had 10 bases not matched to a gene; V was cut back by 0 bases and J by 6 bases. CDR1 DFQATT and CDR2 SNEGSKA come from the germline V gene (reference sequence). The length of the CDR3 is 16 residues. The CDR3 DNA reads TGCAGTGCTAGAGATATAAGGACAGGGGGCACCGGCGAGCAGTACTTC. Its protein is CSARDIRTGGTGEQYF.

V usage is TRBV24-1 and J usage is TRBJ2-3; D is perhaps TRBD1 (6 bases). The CDR3 totals 16 residues. Germline CDR1 is KGHDR and CDR2 is SFDVKD. Trimming removed 1 base from V and 6 bases from J, with 16 bases in between. This CDR3 is CATSDFRGHDLDTQYF. Here the CDR3 DNA reads TGTGCCACCAGTGATTTTAGGGGACACGACTTGGATACGCAGTATTTT.

This sequence joins TRBV20-1 and TRBJ1-2; a possible D gene is TRBD1 (6 bases). Trimming pared 0 bases from V and 5 bases from J, leaving 13 bases between. Germline CDR1 is DFQATT and CDR2 is SNEGSKA (reference sequence). The CDR3 is made up of 14 amino acids. CDR3 sequence reads: CSARDPTGWYGYTF. The CDR3 DNA is TGCAGTGCTAGAGATCCCACAGGGTGGTATGGCTACACCTTC.

Notes on this clonotype: A read error may explain this, as a much larger clone is one base away. The chain has TRBV3-1 and TRBJ2-7, with TRBD1 matching over 11 bases. Germline CDR1 LGHDT, CDR2 YNNKEL (reference sequence). This CDR3 spans 18 amino acids. In nucleotides, the CDR3 is TGTGCCTGCAGCCAAGATCCCACCGGGACAGGGGGTACCTACGAGCAGTACTTC. Protein sequence: CACSQDPTGTGGTYEQYF.

This clonotype was seen only a few times. This rearrangement joins TRBV20-1 to TRBJ1-4; 7 bases are a match to TRBD1. Germline CDR1 DFQATT, CDR2 SNEGSKA (reference sequence). The CDR3 contains 14 residues. V was clipped by 4 bases and J by 8 bases; unmatched bases: 10. The CDR3 is CSATQGEIGEKLFF. CDR3 bases: TGCAGTGCTACGCAGGGGGAGATCGGGGAAAAACTGTTTTTT.

The chain has TRBV5-1 and TRBJ2-2, with 10 positions matching TRBD2. Per the germline V gene, CDR1 is SGHRS and CDR2 is YFSETQ. The V and J ends lost 5 bases and 0 bases, in that order; junction bases with no gene match: 7. The CDR3 loop spans 17 amino acids. CDR3: CASSRTSGNTNTGELFF. The CDR3 DNA follows: TGCGCCAGCAGTCGGACTAGCGGAAATACGAACACCGGGGAGCTGTTTTTT.

The chain employs TRBV5-1 and TRBJ2-1; no firm D call. The CDR3 is 14 residues long. The germline V gene encodes CDR1 SGHRS and CDR2 YFSETQ. The V and J ends lost 4 bases and 3 bases respectively, with 11 bases between them. The CDR3: CASSVDASYNEQFF. For the CDR3, the DNA is TGCGCCAGCAGCGTAGATGCTAGCTACAATGAGCAGTTCTTC.

The chain has TRBV15 and TRBJ2-1; 12 bases map to TRBD2. Germline trimming cut 6 bases from V and 10 bases from J; bases unmatched to any gene: 13. The CDR3 loop spans 16 amino acids. Germline assignment: CDR1 LNHNV and CDR2 YYDKDF (reference sequence). The CDR3 sequence: CATRDPGTSGLGEQFF. Written as DNA, the CDR3 is TGTGCCACCAGGGACCCGGGGACTAGCGGGCTGGGGGAGCAGTTCTTC.

In this sample, this clonotype turned up a few times. The CDR3 coding sequence is TGTGCCAGCAGCGTGGAGGGCAGCGGGAGATTAAGCGAGCAGTACTTC. Its protein product is CASSVEGSGRLSEQYF. This chain links TRBV9 with TRBJ2-7; TRBD2 aligns across 8 bases. This CDR3 region has 16 residues. Germline V gene data show CDR1 as SGDLS and CDR2 as YYNGEE. Trimming removed 2 bases from V and 6 bases from J; junction bases left unmatched: 13. Variable domain in full (rest from reference TRBV9 and TRBJ2-7): DSGVTQTPKHLITATGQRVTLRCSPRSGDLSVYWYQQSLDQGLQFLIQYYNGEERAKGNILERFSAQQFPDLHSELNLSSLELGDSALYFCASSVEGSGRLSEQYFGPGTRLTVT.

This clonotype showed up many times. The V call is TRBV28, the J call TRBJ2-7; the D is unclear. Per the germline V gene, CDR1 is MDHEN and CDR2 is SYDVKM. Trimming pared 6 bases from V and 7 bases from J, leaving 10 bases between. The CDR3 runs to 11 residues. DNA for the CDR3: TGTGCCAGCAGAGGTGGTGGGGAGCAGTACTTC. Its protein is CASRGGGEQYF.

This clonotype was detected ten times or more. For the CDR3, the DNA is TGTGCCAGCAGCGGGACACCCTACGGCAATCAGCCCCAGCATTTT. This codes for CASSGTPYGNQPQHF. The rearrangement links TRBV5-5 to TRBJ1-5; D is possibly TRBD1 (6 bases). The CDR3 sequence is 15 residues long. Trimming removed 4 bases at V and 2 bases at J, with 13 bases between. Germline lookup yields CDR1 SGHKS and CDR2 YYEKEE (reference sequence).

This clonotype was seen repeatedly, ten times or more. V gene TRBV5-5 combines with J gene TRBJ2-7; D is perhaps TRBD1 (6 bases). Germline values: CDR1 SGHKS, CDR2 YYEKEE (reference sequence). The CDR3 is 15 residues long. Trimming took 4 bases from V and 2 from J, leaving 16 bases between them. This CDR3 is CASSEQGVGPYEQYF. The CDR3, as DNA: TGTGCCAGCAGCGAACAGGGCGTAGGGCCCTACGAGCAGTACTTC. Full variable domain (remainder filled in from reference TRBV5-5 and TRBJ2-7): DAGVTQSPTHLIKTRGQQVTLRCSPISGHKSVSWYQQVLGQGPQFIFQYYEKEERGRGNFPDRFSARQFPNYSSELNVNALLLGDSALYLCASSEQGVGPYEQYFGPGTRLTVT.

J is TRBJ2-5 and V is TRBV3-1; D not certain. The CDR3 sequence is 12 residues long. From germline, CDR1 is LGHDT and CDR2 YNNKEL (reference sequence). Trimming shortened V by 4 bases and J by 5 bases, and 8 bases separated the two germline ends. The CDR3 sequence: CASSPPRETQYF. The CDR3 bases are TGTGCCAGCAGCCCTCCCCGGGAGACCCAGTACTTC.

The CDR3 sequence: CASSLAGPSQTREQFF. The CDR3 region has the DNA TGTGCCAGCAGCTTAGCGGGGCCTAGCCAGACGCGTGAGCAGTTCTTC. The gene calls are TRBV7-9 and TRBJ2-1; the D call may be TRBD1 or TRBD2 (5 bases each). From germline, CDR1 is SEHNR and CDR2 FQNEAQ (reference sequence). The ends were cut back, 0 bases at V and 9 bases at J, with 18 bases in the middle. The CDR3 is 16 residues long.

This chain joins TRBV11-2 and TRBJ2-7; a possible D gene is TRBD1 (5 bases). Germline V gene sequence: CDR1 SGHAT, CDR2 FQNNGV. Deletions cut 2 bases from V and 5 bases from J, with 13 bases between. There are 14 residues in the CDR3. CDR3 sequence reads: CASSLFPAGNEQYF. In DNA form, the CDR3 reads TGTGCCAGCAGCTTATTCCCGGCAGGGAACGAGCAGTACTTC.

The CDR3 loop is CSARVSPGDYEQYF. CDR3 DNA: TGCAGTGCTAGAGTATCTCCTGGGGACTACGAGCAGTACTTC. The gene calls are TRBV20-1 and TRBJ2-7; D is unclear. Per germline, CDR1 DFQATT and CDR2 SNEGSKA (reference sequence). The CDR3 is made up of 14 amino acids. Trimming took off 1 base at V and 3 bases at J, with 13 bases between the two ends.

This clonotype was detected a few times. The genes are TRBV4-3 and TRBJ2-7, with 8 bases aligning to TRBD1. V shed 1 base and J 4 bases; nucleotides not matched to a gene: 9. This CDR3 is 16 amino acids long. Germline V CDR1 and CDR2: LGHNA, YSLEER. CDR3 residues: CASSQGGQGNGYEQYF. The CDR3 nucleotides read TGCGCCAGCAGCCAAGGCGGACAGGGCAATGGGTACGAGCAGTACTTC.